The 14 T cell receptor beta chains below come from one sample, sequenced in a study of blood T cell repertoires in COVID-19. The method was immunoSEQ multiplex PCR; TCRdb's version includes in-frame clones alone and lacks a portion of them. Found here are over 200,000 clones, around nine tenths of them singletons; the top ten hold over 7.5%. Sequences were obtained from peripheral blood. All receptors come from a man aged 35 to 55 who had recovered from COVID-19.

CDR3 coding DNA: TGTGCCAGCAGTCTGACCGGGTCCTCCTACGAGCAGTACTTC. Translation: CASSLTGSSYEQYF. The V call is TRBV6-2 or TRBV6-3, the J call TRBJ2-7; unclear D gene. The V gene's germline CDR1 is MNHEY and CDR2 SVGEGT. Trimming stripped 5 bases from V and 0 bases from J, with 11 bases between. The CDR3 contains 14 residues.

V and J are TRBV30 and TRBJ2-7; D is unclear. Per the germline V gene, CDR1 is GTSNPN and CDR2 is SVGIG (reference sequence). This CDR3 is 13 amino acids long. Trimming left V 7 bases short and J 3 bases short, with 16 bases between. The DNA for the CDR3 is TGTGCCTTACGACATGAACGTTTCTACGAGCAGTACTTC. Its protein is CALRHERFYEQYF.

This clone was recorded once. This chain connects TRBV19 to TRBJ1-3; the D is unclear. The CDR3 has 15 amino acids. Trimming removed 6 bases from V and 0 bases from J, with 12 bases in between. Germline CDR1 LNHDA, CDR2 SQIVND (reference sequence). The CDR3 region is CASSPPVLSGNTIYF. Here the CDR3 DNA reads TGTGCCAGTAGCCCCCCAGTTCTCTCTGGAAACACCATATATTTT.

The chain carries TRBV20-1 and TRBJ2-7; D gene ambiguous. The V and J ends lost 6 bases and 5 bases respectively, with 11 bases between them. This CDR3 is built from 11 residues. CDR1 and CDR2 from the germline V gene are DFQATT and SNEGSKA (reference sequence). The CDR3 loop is CSALRSHEQYF. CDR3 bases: TGCAGTGCCCTTCGGAGCCACGAGCAGTACTTC.

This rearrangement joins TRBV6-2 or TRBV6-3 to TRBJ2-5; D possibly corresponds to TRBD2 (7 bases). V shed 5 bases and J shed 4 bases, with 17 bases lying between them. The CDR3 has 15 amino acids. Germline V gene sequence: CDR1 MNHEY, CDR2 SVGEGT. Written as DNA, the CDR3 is TGTGCCAGCAGTCAAGGGGGAGGGCGGTTAGAGACCCAGTACTTC. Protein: CASSQGGGRLETQYF.

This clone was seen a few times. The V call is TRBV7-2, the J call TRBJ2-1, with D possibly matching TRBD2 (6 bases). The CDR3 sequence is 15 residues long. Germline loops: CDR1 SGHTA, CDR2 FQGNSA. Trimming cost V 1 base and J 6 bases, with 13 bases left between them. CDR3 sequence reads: CASSLVGGAGNEQFF. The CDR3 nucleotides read TGTGCCAGCAGCTTAGTTGGGGGAGCGGGCAATGAGCAGTTCTTC.

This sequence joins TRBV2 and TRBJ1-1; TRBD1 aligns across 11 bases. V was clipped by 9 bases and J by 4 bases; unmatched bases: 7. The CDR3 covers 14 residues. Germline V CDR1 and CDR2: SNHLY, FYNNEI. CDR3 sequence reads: CARGQGVRGTEAFF. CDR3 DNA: TGTGCCAGGGGACAGGGGGTGAGGGGCACTGAAGCTTTCTTT.

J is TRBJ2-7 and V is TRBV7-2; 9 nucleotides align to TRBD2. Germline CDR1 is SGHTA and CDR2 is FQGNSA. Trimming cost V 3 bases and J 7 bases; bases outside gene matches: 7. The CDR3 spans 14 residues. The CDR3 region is CASSFGGGAEEQYF. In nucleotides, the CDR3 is TGTGCCAGCAGCTTTGGCGGGGGGGCTGAAGAGCAGTACTTC.

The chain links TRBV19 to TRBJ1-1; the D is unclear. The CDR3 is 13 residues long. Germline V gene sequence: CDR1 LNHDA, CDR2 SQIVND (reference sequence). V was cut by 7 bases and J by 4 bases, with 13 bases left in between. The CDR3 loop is CASIAGSSTEAFF. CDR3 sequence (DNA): TGTGCCAGTATCGCGGGCTCGTCCACTGAAGCTTTCTTT.

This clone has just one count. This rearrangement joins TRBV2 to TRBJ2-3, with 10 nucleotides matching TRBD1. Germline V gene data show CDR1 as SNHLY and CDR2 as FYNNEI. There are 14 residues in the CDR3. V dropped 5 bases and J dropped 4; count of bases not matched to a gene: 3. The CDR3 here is CASSHGTGADTQYF. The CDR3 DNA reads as TGTGCCAGCAGTCACGGGACAGGGGCAGATACGCAGTATTTT.

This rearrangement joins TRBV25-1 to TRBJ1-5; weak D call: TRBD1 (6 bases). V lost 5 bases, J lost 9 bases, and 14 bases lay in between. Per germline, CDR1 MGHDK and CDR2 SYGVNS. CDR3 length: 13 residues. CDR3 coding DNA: TGTGCCAGCAGTAGTACAGGGAAAGGGCCCCAGCATTTT. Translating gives CASSSTGKGPQHF.

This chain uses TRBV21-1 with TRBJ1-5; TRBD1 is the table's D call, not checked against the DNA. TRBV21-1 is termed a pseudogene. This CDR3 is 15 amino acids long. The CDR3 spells CASSKLGAINQPQHF. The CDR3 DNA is TGTGCCAGCAGCAAACTAGGGGCAATCAATCAGCCCCAGCATTTT.

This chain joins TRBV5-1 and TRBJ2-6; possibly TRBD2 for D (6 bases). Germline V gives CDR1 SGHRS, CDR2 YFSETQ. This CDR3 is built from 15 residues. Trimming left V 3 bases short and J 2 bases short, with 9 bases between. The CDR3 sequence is CASSWGGTGANVLTF. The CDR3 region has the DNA TGCGCCAGCAGCTGGGGAGGAACTGGGGCCAACGTCCTGACTTTC.

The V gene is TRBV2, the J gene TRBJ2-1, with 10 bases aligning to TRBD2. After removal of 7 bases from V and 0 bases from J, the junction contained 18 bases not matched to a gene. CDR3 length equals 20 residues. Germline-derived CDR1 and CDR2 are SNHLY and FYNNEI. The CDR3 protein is CASILTPVSGGSSSYNEQFF. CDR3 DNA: TGTGCCAGCATCCTCACGCCAGTTAGCGGGGGGTCGAGCTCCTACAATGAGCAGTTCTTC.